The 14 T cell receptor beta chains reported below all come from one sample, sequenced in a study of blood T cells in healthy people across ages. Then a second PCR, running roughly 6 to 12 cycles, was carried out with a sample-barcoded 5' primer and a J-beta primer mix. TCRdb redid the calling of the 5' RACE reads with MiXCR, one entry per CDR3 protein. Of over 750,000 distinct CDR3 sequences listed, 25% are singletons. This sample was also put to use in a study of T cells of mothers and their children.

Material: blood. All receptors derive from a boy younger than 18 in good health.

This clonotype appeared a few times. The CDR3 loop is CASSEIGLAGGTGANVLTF. CDR3 in DNA: TGTGCCAGCAGTGAGATCGGACTAGCGGGAGGCACTGGGGCCAACGTCCTGACTTTC. The V gene is TRBV2, the J gene TRBJ2-6; 14 bases match TRBD2. This CDR3 region has 19 residues. Losses at the gene ends were 3 bases for V and 2 bases for J; bases not matched to a gene: 6. CDR1 and CDR2 (germline): SNHLY, FYNNEI.

The V call is TRBV29-1, the J call TRBJ1-4; D perhaps matches TRBD1 (6 bases). The CDR3 is made up of 15 amino acids. Trimming left V 0 bases short and J 2 bases short, with 10 bases between. In germline, CDR1 is SQVTM, CDR2 ANQGSEA. CDR3 sequence reads: CSVEERGTTNEKLFF. Here the CDR3 DNA reads TGCAGCGTTGAAGAAAGGGGGACTACTAATGAAAAACTGTTTTTT. Looking up the rest from reference TRBV29-1 and TRBJ1-4 gives the full variable domain: SAVISQKPSRDICQRGTSLTIQCQVDSQVTMMFWYRQQPGQSLTLIATANQGSEATYESGFVIDKFPISRPNLTFSTLTVSNMSPEDSSIYLCSVEERGTTNEKLFFGSGTQLSVL.

The rearrangement links TRBV6-1 to TRBJ1-2; no firm D call. The CDR3 sequence is 12 residues long. Trimming took 2 bases from V and 2 from J, leaving 3 bases between them. Germline-derived CDR1 and CDR2 are MNHNS and SASEGT. CDR3 DNA sequence: TGTGCCAGCAGTGAAACCAACTATGGCTACACCTTC. This sequence encodes CASSETNYGYTF.

The gene calls are TRBV9 and TRBJ1-2; perhaps TRBD1 as D (5 bases). V was cut by 7 bases and J by 5 bases, with 12 bases left in between. Germline CDR1 is SGDLS and CDR2 is YYNGEE. The CDR3 is 12 amino acids. Written as DNA, the CDR3 is TGTGCCAGCGGTGGGGGGACGTATGGCTACACCTTC. Its translation is CASGGGTYGYTF.

This chain links TRBV27 with TRBJ2-6; D not certain. The ends were cut back, 4 bases at V and 0 bases at J, with 10 bases in the middle. Germline loops: CDR1 MNHEY, CDR2 SMNVEV (reference sequence). The CDR3 consists of 16 residues. The CDR3 sequence: CASSSPWSSGANVLTF. As DNA, the CDR3 is TGTGCCAGCAGTTCACCCTGGAGCTCTGGGGCCAACGTCCTGACTTTC. The entire variable domain, with the rest obtained from reference TRBV27 and TRBJ2-6, is as follows: EAQVTQNPRYLITVTGKKLTVTCSQNMNHEYMSWYRQDPGLGLRQIYYSMNVEVTDKGDVPEGYKVSRKEKRNFPLILESPSPNQTSLYFCASSSPWSSGANVLTFGAGSRLTVL.

The chain has TRBV25-1 and TRBJ2-5; D not resolved. The CDR3 contains 15 residues. Germline V lookup: CDR1 MGHDK, CDR2 SYGVNS. V lost 1 base and J 1 base, leaving 10 bases between the germline ends. CDR3 in DNA: TGTGCCAGCAGTGAATCGAGGTTTCCCCAAGAGACCCAGTACTTC. Encoded protein: CASSESRFPQETQYF.

The chain links TRBV20-1 to TRBJ2-5; TRBD2 aligns across 8 bases. V gave up 3 bases and J gave up 2 bases; unmatched junction bases: 5. Germline-derived CDR1 and CDR2 are DFQATT and SNEGSKA (reference sequence). This CDR3 is 14 amino acids long. The CDR3 region has the DNA TGCAGTGCTAGTCGCGGGGGGCGTCAAGAGACCCAGTACTTC. This codes for CSASRGGRQETQYF.

This rearrangement joins TRBV13 to TRBJ2-5, with D perhaps matching TRBD2 (5 bases). Germline CDR1 PRHDT, CDR2 FYEKMQ (reference sequence). The CDR3 has 14 amino acids. Trimming left V 4 bases short and J 0 bases short, with 9 bases between. The CDR3 nucleotides are TGTGCCAGCAGCTGGAGCGGCTACCAAGAGACCCAGTACTTC. Translating it yields CASSWSGYQETQYF.

This clonotype was observed at least ten times. The V call is TRBV7-9, the J call TRBJ2-7, with D unclear. CDR3 length: 8 residues. Deletions cut 6 bases from V and 8 bases from J, with 2 bases between. The V gene's germline CDR1 is SEHNR and CDR2 FQNEAQ (reference sequence). The CDR3 spells CASRKQYF. As DNA, the CDR3 is TGTGCCAGCAGGAAGCAGTACTTC.

The chain carries TRBV7-2 and TRBJ2-5, with a tentative D call TRBD1 (6 bases). TRBJ2-1 explains the end of the DNA better; the J call may be wrong. Germline V gives CDR1 SGHTA, CDR2 FQGNSA. The CDR3 runs to 12 residues. The chain's CDR3 is CASSAADSEQFF. The CDR3 DNA is TGTGCCAGCAGCGCGGCGGACAGTGAGCAGTTCTTC.

This clonotype was observed a few times. The chain uses TRBV13 and TRBJ1-2, with D maybe TRBD1 (6 bases). The V end lost 7 bases, the J end lost 4 bases, and 16 bases lay between the germline ends. The CDR3 contains 14 residues. From germline, CDR1 is PRHDT and CDR2 FYEKMQ (reference sequence). CDR3 region: CASTLMWGAYGYTF. DNA of the CDR3: TGTGCCAGCACCCTAATGTGGGGGGCCTATGGCTACACCTTC.

The sample holds a few counts of this clonotype. This chain joins TRBV19 and TRBJ1-1, with no clear D. Trimming took off 6 bases at V and 0 bases at J, with 8 bases between the two ends. CDR1 and CDR2 (germline): LNHDA, SQIVND (reference sequence). The length of the CDR3 is 13 residues. The CDR3 loop reads CASRGRMNTEAFF. DNA of the CDR3: TGTGCCAGTAGAGGACGCATGAACACTGAAGCTTTCTTT.

This clonotype showed up just a few times. The chain employs TRBV6-2 or TRBV6-3 and TRBJ2-7; 10 nucleotides agree with TRBD1. Germline V gene lookup returns CDR1 MNHEY and CDR2 SVGEGT. The CDR3 has 14 residues. V lost 0 bases, J lost 5 bases, and 1 base stayed unmatched. CDR3 in amino acids: CASSYSGQGNEQYF. The CDR3 nucleotides are TGTGCCAGCAGTTACTCGGGACAGGGGAACGAGCAGTACTTC.

The chain carries TRBV7-3 and TRBJ2-4; 10 bases agree with TRBD2. In germline, CDR1 is SGHTA, CDR2 FQGTGA. The V and J ends lost 2 bases and 1 base, in that order; junction bases with no gene match: 5. The CDR3 is 17 amino acids. CDR3: CASSLPGLAFAKNIQYF. In nucleotides, the CDR3 is TGTGCCAGCAGCTTACCGGGACTAGCGTTTGCCAAAAACATTCAGTACTTC.